This T cell receptor (beta chain) was found in a study of blood T cell repertoires in COVID-19 (dated by TCRdb to 2020 to 2021). Turning to the overall study: Samples covering the acute and convalescent phases of COVID-19 were provided by collaborators in the United States, Italy and Spain. The material from the prospective study consisted of cDNA or gDNA derived from T cells, B-cell-depleted T cells, or PBMCs. Subjects who had been exposed to COVID-19, were actively infected with it, or had recovered from it provided the deeply sampled blood TCRbeta repertoires that made up the dataset. The repertoires were made available in a free public database intended to serve as a resource for research on the immune response to SARS-CoV-2. Samples were obtained from the ongoing ImmuneRACE study (first 160 participants) and from roughly 1,300 subjects provided by 6 global collaborators. A de-identified subject ID, COVID-19 status, age in years and sex were almost always included in the sample metadata. HLA class I and class II types, where available, came from metadata supplied by the sample provider rather than from assay-based typing. What the research found in general, with its limitations: How much clinical and demographic metadata was included differed by source and by participant, and the metadata was provided uncurated.

With regard to this clone: Its antigen is unknown. Base-call qualities are not available, and no considerably larger clone is one nucleotide away.

TCRbeta CDR3 regions were amplified from genomic DNA by means of the immunoSEQ Assay, a bias-controlled multiplex PCR. In the original analysis: Nucleated cell counts per sample were estimated from amplification of reference gene primers within the assay. Sequence reads were collapsed and filtered to measure the absolute abundance of every unique TCRbeta CDR3 rearrangement. For each sample, productive Simpson clonality was calculated as the square root of Simpson's diversity index over productive rearrangements. As stored in TCRdb, this immuneACCESS dataset retains in-frame rearrangements with V and J assigned. A fraction of the clones does not appear; measured against another copy, unresolved V genes explain less than half of the discrepancy, and the remainder lacks a known reason. The D gene and trimming were derived from the DNA, and the V and J assignments and clone size from that table. The table for this sample lists roughly 150,000 clones; 70% to 90% of them were counted only once. The ten largest clones take up around 10% of the sample.

Collaborating institutions collected whole blood in K2EDTA tubes following their own protocols. Collaborator samples were shipped for TCRbeta analysis as frozen whole blood, isolated PBMCs, or DNA extracted from either sample type. V and J are truncated by 3 bases and 4 bases respectively, leaving an intervening sequence of 7 bases. The CDR3 covers 12 residues, taking in both the cysteine and the phenylalanine. This entry keeps only the CDR3 DNA: 36 bases, framed from base 1. Per the germline V gene, SGDLS is the CDR1 and YYNGEE is the CDR2. This receptor was taken from a woman of 80 years or more with acute or convalescent COVID-19. Sequencing was carried out using peripheral blood. The V and J segments used are TRBV9 and TRBJ1-2; TRBD1 might be the D gene, on 5 matching bases. The CDR3 is CASSAQGYGYTF. In nucleotides, the sequence is TGTGCCAGCAGCGCCCAGGGCTATGGCTACACCTTC.